This T cell receptor beta chain was identified in a study of T cell clones after liver transplantation. Only in-frame clones appear in the TCRdb table, and some are missing; sequencing was by immunoSEQ multiplex PCR. Of approximately 68,000 clones listed, roughly 80% are singletons. The CDR3 contains 12 residues. V lost 3 bases to trimming and J lost 4 bases, with 5 bases between them. CDR1 is KGHSH and CDR2 is LQKENI in the germline V gene. Sequencing used CD4+ T cells from blood, obtained before liver transplant. This TCR came from a human donor who received a liver transplant. V is TRBV18 and J is TRBJ2-3; D call uncertain. CDR3 region: CASSPRADTQYF. CDR3 coding DNA: TGTGCCAGCTCACCTCGGGCAGATACGCAGTATTTT.